Listed below are T cell receptor beta chains from one sample, sequenced in a study of cytomegalovirus exposure and HLA in healthy donors. Clones were sequenced by immunoSEQ multiplex PCR, and TCRdb holds only the in-frame ones, with some missing. This sample contains 140,000 or so clones. The sequenced material came from PBMCs. The receptors come from a male donor in good health and CMV-seronegative. CDR3s include the opening cysteine and the closing phenylalanine or tryptophan. D genes are given only for firm matches.

TRBV27	NA	TRBJ2-7	TGTGCCAGCAGTTCCACGGGACTCCTTGCCTACGAGCAGTACTTC	CASSSTGLLAYEQYF
TRBV19	TRBD1	TRBJ2-7	TGTGCCAGTAGTATCAGTGACAGGGCATTGCGGGCGTTC	CASSISDRALRAF
TRBV7-9	TRBD1	TRBJ2-7	TGTGCCAGCAGCCTCCTCGACAGGGTTGGGTACGAGCAGTACTTC	CASSLLDRVGYEQYF
TRBV9	TRBD1	TRBJ1-2	TGTGCCAGCAGCGTAGTCGGGGGACAGGGGAAAAGTGGCTACACCTTC	CASSVVGGQGKSGYTF
TRBV7-9	NA	TRBJ1-5	TGTGCCAGCAGCAATTCAGGGGTTAGCAATCAGCCCCAGCATTTT	CASSNSGVSNQPQHF
TRBV5-1	TRBD2	TRBJ2-1	TGCGCCAGCAAAGCGGGGACGTACAATGAGCAGTTCTTC	CASKAGTYNEQFF
TRBV18	NA	TRBJ1-1	TGTGCCAGCTCACCTCCCGAGGGCCTGATGAACACTGAAGCTTTCTTT	CASSPPEGLMNTEAFF
TRBV18	NA	TRBJ1-1	TGTGCCAGCTCACCCTCACAGGGTGAAGCTTTCTTT	CASSPSQGEAFF
TRBV16	TRBD2	TRBJ2-7	TGTGCCAGCAGCCAACGACTAGCGGGAGCCTACGAGCAGTACTTC	CASSQRLAGAYEQYF
TRBV30	TRBD1	TRBJ1-1	TGTGCCTGGACTGGGAAGGGGGCCCGGATGAACACTGAAGCTTTCTTT	CAWTGKGARMNTEAFF
TRBV7-8	NA	TRBJ1-4	TGTGCCAGCAGCCCCATAGACAGGCTTAATGAAAAACTGTTTTTT	CASSPIDRLNEKLFF
TRBV6-1	NA	TRBJ1-1	TGTGCCAGCAGCCGGGAGGGAAGAGGGATTGAAGCTTTCTTT	CASSREGRGIEAFF
TRBV27	NA	TRBJ1-2	TGTGCCAGCAGTTTTTTAACAGGCACTAACTATGGCTACACCTTC	CASSFLTGTNYGYTF
TRBV5-1	TRBD1	TRBJ1-1	TGCGCCAGCAGTCCAAGGGACAGGCGTACCAACACTGAAGCTTTCTTT	CASSPRDRRTNTEAFF
TRBV9	TRBD1	TRBJ1-4	TGTGCCAGCAGCTCCCCGGACAGGGGGAGTGAAAAACTGTTTTTT	CASSSPDRGSEKLFF
TRBV18	NA	TRBJ2-7	TGTGCCAGCTCACTACTCAAGGAGGGCCACGAGCAGTACTTC	CASSLLKEGHEQYF
TRBV6-5	TRBD1	TRBJ2-1	TGTGCCAGCAGTTTTTGGACAGGGGGAAATGAGCAGTTCTTC	CASSFWTGGNEQFF
TRBV2	TRBD2	TRBJ2-1	TGTGCCAGCAGAGCTGTAGCGGGAGAGTTCGGTGAGCAGTTCTTC	CASRAVAGEFGEQFF
TRBV30	TRBD1	TRBJ1-1	TGTGCCTGGAGATGGACAGGGTTGGTGAACACTGAAGCTTTCTTT	CAWRWTGLVNTEAFF
TRBV28	NA	TRBJ1-4	TGTGCCAGCAGTTTATATGGGGCTACTAATGAAAAACTGTTTTTT	CASSLYGATNEKLFF
TRBV19	NA	TRBJ1-2	TGTGCCAGTACCCGCGGGCAGGCGGCCTATGGCTACACCTTC	CASTRGQAAYGYTF
TRBV7-8	TRBD1	TRBJ1-5	TGTGCCAGCAGCTGGGGACAGGGGGCCCATCAGCCCCAGCATTTT	CASSWGQGAHQPQHF
TRBV30	NA	TRBJ2-6	TGTGCCTGGAGGAGCCTCACCCTGACTTTC	CAWRSLTLTF
TRBV9	TRBD2	TRBJ2-5	TGTGCCAGCAGCTCCCAGCTAGCGGGGGAGACCCAGTACTTC	CASSSQLAGETQYF
TRBV9	TRBD1	TRBJ2-1	TGTGCCAGCAGTCGGACAGGGCTGGACAATGAGCAGTTCTTC	CASSRTGLDNEQFF
TRBV9	NA	TRBJ2-6	TGTGCCAGCAGCGGGGCGGTAGGGACTCCATACTCTGGGGCCAACGTCCTGACTTTC	CASSGAVGTPYSGANVLTF
TRBV18	TRBD1	TRBJ1-5	TGTGCCAGCCGGGACAGCCTCGATCAGCCCCAGCATTTT	CASRDSLDQPQHF
TRBV27	TRBD1	TRBJ1-1	TGTGCCAGCAGGACAGGGGGCACTGAAGCTTTCTTT	CASRTGGTEAFF
TRBV5-1	TRBD1	TRBJ2-7	TGCGCCAGCAGCTTGGGCAATACTAGAGGGGGCCGAACCTACGAGCAGTACTTC	CASSLGNTRGGRTYEQYF
TRBV6-5	NA	TRBJ1-2	TGTGCCAGCAAAGTTAGGGTCCAGACAGATGGCTACACCTTC	CASKVRVQTDGYTF
TRBV11-2	NA	TRBJ1-1	TGTGCCAGCAGCCAGAACACTGAAGCTTTCTTT	CASSQNTEAFF
TRBV14	TRBD2	TRBJ2-7	TGTGCCAGCAGCCAATGGACTAGGGCCTACGAGCAGTACTTC	CASSQWTRAYEQYF
TRBV9	TRBD1	TRBJ1-2	TGTGCCAGCAGCGCCTGGGGACAGGGGGCCGGTGGCTACACCTTC	CASSAWGQGAGGYTF
TRBV9	TRBD1	TRBJ1-1	TGTGCCAGCAGCGTTCTACAGGGGGGAAACACTGAAGCTTTCTTT	CASSVLQGGNTEAFF
TRBV28	TRBD1	TRBJ1-2	TGTGCCACCCAGTTTACGGGACAGGGGAGCGACGGCTACACCTTC	CATQFTGQGSDGYTF
TRBV9	NA	TRBJ1-5	TGTGCCAGCAGCTTTGGTGAGGGTGTACGGCCCCAGCATTTT	CASSFGEGVRPQHF
TRBV5-1	TRBD1	TRBJ2-7	TGCGCCAGCAACCCGGGACAGGGAAGTCTCTACGAGCAGTACTTC	CASNPGQGSLYEQYF
TRBV4-2	NA	TRBJ1-6	TGTGCCAGCAGCCAAGATTTGGCCAGTAACTCACCCCTCCACTTT	CASSQDLASNSPLHF
TRBV9	NA	TRBJ2-2	TGTGCCAGCAGCGTAGAAGGCGGGGCTAGCGCCGGGGAGCTGTTTTTT	CASSVEGGASAGELFF
TRBV7-2	TRBD1	TRBJ1-1	TGTGCCAGCAGCTCGGACAGGAGCTTCACTGAAGCTTTCTTT	CASSSDRSFTEAFF
TRBV7-6	NA	TRBJ2-1	TGTGCCAGCAGCTTAGGACTAGTCCATGAGCAGTTCTTC	CASSLGLVHEQFF
TRBV5-1	NA	TRBJ1-1	TGCGCCAGCAGCTTGGGAGTCGTCGCGTCGAACACTGAAGCTTTCTTT	CASSLGVVASNTEAFF
TRBV2	NA	TRBJ1-1	TGTGCCAGCGGGGCAGGGTACAGGGACACTGAAGCTTTCTTT	CASGAGYRDTEAFF
TRBV4-2	NA	TRBJ1-2	TGTGCCAGCAGCCCCCGCGGGGGAAACTATGGCTACACCTTC	CASSPRGGNYGYTF
TRBV20-1	NA	TRBJ2-7	TGCAGTGCTAGGAGCGACGAGCAGTACTTC	CSARSDEQYF
TRBV4-3	NA	TRBJ2-3	TGCGCCAGCAGCACCCATCTCAGGGCGATAGATACGCAGTATTTT	CASSTHLRAIDTQYF
TRBV28	TRBD1	TRBJ1-2	TGTGCCAGCAGTTCGGGACAGAACTATGGCTACACCTTC	CASSSGQNYGYTF
TRBV30	NA	TRBJ1-1	TGTGCCTGGAGTGTCGCGGGTGAAGCTTTCTTT	CAWSVAGEAFF
TRBV12-5	NA	TRBJ2-7	TGTGCTAGCTACCAGGGGGGCAGGGGCTACGAGCAGTACTTC	CASYQGGRGYEQYF
TRBV30	NA	TRBJ1-2	TGTGCCTCCGACCCCGGGGGGCCTGGCTACACCTTC	CASDPGGPGYTF
TRBV4-3	TRBD1	TRBJ2-7	TGCGCCAGCAGCCAAGGACAGGGCCACTACGAGCAGTACTTC	CASSQGQGHYEQYF
TRBV7-6	NA	TRBJ1-1	TGTGCCAGCAGCCCAGATTATGAAACTGAAGCTTTCTTT	CASSPDYETEAFF
TRBV2	NA	TRBJ2-3	TGTGCCAGCAGTGGGGGGCCCCAGATCGGTACGCAGTATTTT	CASSGGPQIGTQYF
TRBV30	TRBD1	TRBJ2-4	TGTGCCTGGGGAGGACAGGGGTACATTCAGTACTTC	CAWGGQGYIQYF
TRBV28	TRBD1	TRBJ2-5	TGTGCCAGCAGTTTGGGAGGACAGGGTTGGGGGCAGTACTTC	CASSLGGQGWGQYF
TRBV6-6	TRBD1	TRBJ2-4	TGTGCCAGCAGGTCGACAGGGTGGTCCAAAAACATTCAGTACTTC	CASRSTGWSKNIQYF